The present entry profiles one TCR beta chain with its context. An end of the junction differs from the germline gene, which may be a read error. Purification of the CD8+ and CD4+ T cells relied on negative isolation, and TEMRA cells underwent FACS enrichment. This sample was included in a study of CD8 T cells in Susac syndrome. The germline V gene encodes CDR1 SNHLY and CDR2 FYNNEI. The CDR3 consists of 16 residues. RNA was extracted with the RNeasy kit, and a quantity of roughly 0.5 to 1 ug was reverse transcribed using random hexamers. Coverage of TCR beta CDR3 amplification by immunoSEQ multiplex PCR extended to 54 Vbeta and 13 Jbeta. Using its own MiXCR run on the immunoSEQ multiplex PCR reads, TCRdb lists one record per CDR3 protein. The profile shows some 210,000 distinct CDR3 sequences, roughly 93% of them singletons.

The specimen was CD4+ T cells from PBMCs. The sequence came from a human donor with Susac syndrome. The chain couples TRBV2 to TRBJ2-1; the D gene is possibly TRBD1 (5 bases). The CDR3 DNA reads as TGTGCCAGCACTGAAGATTATGACAGCGCGAACAATGAGCAGTTCTTC. Protein product: CASTEDYDSANNEQFF.